Following are 20 T cell receptor beta chains from one sample sequenced in a study of blood T cell repertoires in COVID-19. The data were produced by immunoSEQ multiplex PCR, yet TCRdb's version contains in-frame clones alone and is incomplete. The sample consists of tens of thousands of clones, approximately 90% of them appearing once. Material: peripheral blood. The receptors shown here come from a woman aged 70-85 years with active COVID-19.

The chain recombines TRBV18 with TRBJ2-3; the D gene is possibly TRBD2 (5 bases). This CDR3 has 14 amino acids. With 6 bases removed from V and 3 bases from J, the gap between germline ends came to 13 bases. Germline CDR1 is KGHSH and CDR2 is LQKENI. Written as DNA, the CDR3 is TGTGCCAGCTCGGTGGGAGCCACGACAGATACGCAGTATTTT. Its translation: CASSVGATTDTQYF. Based on the CDR3 plus reference TRBV18 and TRBJ2-3, the full variable domain is NAGVMQNPRHLVRRRGQEARLRCSPMKGHSHVYWYRQLPEEGLKFMVYLQKENIIDESGMPKERFSAEFPKEGPSILRIQQVVRGDSAAYFCASSVGATTDTQYFGPGTRLTVL.

The chain carries TRBV7-9 and TRBJ2-7; perhaps TRBD1 as D (6 bases). V lost 1 base, J lost 2 bases, and 9 bases lay in between. This CDR3 has 14 residues. Germline V gene lookup returns CDR1 SEHNR and CDR2 FQNEAQ (reference sequence). CDR3: CASSLGRTAYEQYF. The DNA for the CDR3 is TGTGCCAGCAGCTTAGGTCGGACAGCCTACGAGCAGTACTTC. The full variable domain, rest sourced from reference TRBV7-9 and TRBJ2-7, is DTGVSQNPRHKITKRGQNVTFRCDPISEHNRLYWYRQTLGQGPEFLTYFQNEAQLEKSRLLSDRFSAERPKGSFSTLEIQRTEQGDSAMYLCASSLGRTAYEQYFGPGTRLTVT.

The gene calls are TRBV7-3 and TRBJ2-5; D might be TRBD2 (5 bases). The CDR3 contains 15 residues. Looked up from germline, CDR1 is SGHTA and CDR2 is FQGTGA. V lost 1 base to trimming and J lost 1 base, with 10 bases between them. The DNA of the CDR3 is TGTGCCAGCAGCTTAAGCTCAGCGGTCCAAGAGACCCAGTACTTC. Translated, it gives CASSLSSAVQETQYF.

The chain has TRBV2 and TRBJ1-2; 9 nucleotides match TRBD1. V shed 8 bases, J shed 4 bases, and the junction held 20 bases outside the gene matches. This CDR3 is built from 18 residues. CDR1 SNHLY and CDR2 FYNNEI come from the germline V gene. The CDR3: CASPEGRGQGQGRYGYTF. The DNA for the CDR3 is TGTGCCAGCCCTGAAGGTCGGGGACAGGGACAGGGACGCTATGGCTACACCTTC.

The genes are TRBV30 and TRBJ2-5; 7 nucleotides align to TRBD2. After removal of 0 bases from V and 5 bases from J, the junction contained 12 bases not matched to a gene. This CDR3 has 16 amino acids. Germline V gene data show CDR1 as GTSNPN and CDR2 as SVGIG (reference sequence). The CDR3 DNA reads as TGTGCCTGGAGTGTACTATCGGGCGGGAGAGGGGAGACCCAGTACTTC. Its protein is CAWSVLSGGRGETQYF. The full variable domain, with the rest looked up from reference TRBV30 and TRBJ2-5, is SQTIHQWPATLVQPVGSPLSLECTVEGTSNPNLYWYRQAAGRGLQLLFYSVGIGQISSEVPQNLSASRPQDRQFILSSKKLLLSDSGFYLCAWSVLSGGRGETQYFGPGTRLLVL.

This rearrangement joins TRBV9 to TRBJ2-5; 11 bases agree with TRBD1. The CDR3 is made up of 16 amino acids. The V segment lost 1 base and the J segment 4 bases; nucleotides outside the gene matches: 6. Looked up from germline, CDR1 is SGDLS and CDR2 is YYNGEE. CDR3: CASSVRLGTGGETQYF. The DNA for the CDR3 is TGTGCCAGCAGCGTACGATTAGGGACAGGGGGAGAGACCCAGTACTTC.

The V call is TRBV6-1, the J call TRBJ2-5; no reliable D call. Germline CDR1 MNHNS, CDR2 SASEGT. The V gene lost 2 bases and the J gene lost 0 bases, with 7 bases spanning the gap. CDR3 length equals 14 residues. This CDR3 reads CASSELSYQETQYF. DNA for the CDR3: TGTGCCAGCAGTGAATTATCGTACCAAGAGACCCAGTACTTC.

The rearrangement links TRBV7-3 to TRBJ2-1; 7 bases match TRBD2. The CDR3 runs 13 residues. The germline CDR1 and CDR2 sequences are SGHTA and FQGTGA. With 5 bases clipped from V and 9 bases from J, the junction kept 7 bases outside the gene matches. The CDR3 region has the DNA TGTGCCAGCAGCCTCGGACTAGAGGGTGAGCAGTTCTTC. Translating gives CASSLGLEGEQFF.

This chain links TRBV2 with TRBJ2-7, with 7 bases that match TRBD1. This CDR3 is 13 amino acids long. Looked up from germline, CDR1 is SNHLY and CDR2 is FYNNEI. V dropped 10 bases and J dropped 0; count of bases not matched to a gene: 6. The CDR3 region is CATETGISYEQYF. CDR3 DNA sequence: TGTGCCACCGAGACAGGGATCTCCTACGAGCAGTACTTC.

The J gene is TRBJ1-1, the V gene TRBV30; D perhaps matches TRBD1 (5 bases). The germline V gene has CDR1 GTSNPN and CDR2 SVGIG (reference sequence). This CDR3 spans 14 amino acids. Deletions cut 0 bases from V and 7 bases from J, with 15 bases between. CDR3 region: CAWSVRRGLIEAFF. The CDR3 region has the DNA TGTGCCTGGAGTGTACGAAGGGGCTTGATTGAAGCTTTCTTT.

The chain combines TRBV28 with TRBJ2-1; TRBD2 agrees at 14 bases. Germline trimming cut 6 bases from V and 12 bases from J; bases unmatched to any gene: 10. Looked up from germline, CDR1 is MDHEN and CDR2 is SYDVKM. The CDR3 runs 15 residues. CDR3 nucleotides: TGTGCCAGCAGCCTTCGACTAGCGGGAGGGCCAGGGCAGTTCTTC. Translated: CASSLRLAGGPGQFF.

The chain couples TRBV5-1 to TRBJ1-6; maybe TRBD1 (6 bases). CDR1 is SGHRS, CDR2 YFSETQ, per germline. V was clipped by 0 bases and J by 6 bases, with 10 bases between them. The CDR3 runs 15 residues. CDR3 residues: CASSLVGGGNSPLHF. For the CDR3, the DNA is TGCGCCAGCAGCTTGGTGGGAGGGGGTAATTCACCCCTCCACTTT.

The chain couples TRBV12-5 to TRBJ1-1; no clear D gene. V dropped 7 bases and J dropped 4 bases, with 13 bases sitting between them. This CDR3 is 13 amino acids long. Germline V CDR1 and CDR2: LGHNT, FRNRAP. In DNA, the CDR3 is TGTGCTAGTGTTAATGAGGGTGGCACTGAAGCTTTCTTT. Amino acid sequence: CASVNEGGTEAFF.

The chain links TRBV24-1 to TRBJ2-5; 9 positions agree with TRBD2. Trimming took 1 base from V and 2 from J; bases not matched to a gene: 1. The CDR3 has 15 amino acids. Germline V gives CDR1 KGHDR, CDR2 SFDVKD. CDR3 in DNA: TGTGCCACCAGTGATTTTAGCGGGAGTCAAGAGACCCAGTACTTC. Encoded protein: CATSDFSGSQETQYF.

This clone was seen a handful of times. The J gene is TRBJ1-2, the V gene TRBV5-6, with 11 bases that match TRBD1. The V gene end was trimmed by 1 base and the J gene end by 4 bases; junction bases not matched to a gene: 6. In germline, CDR1 is SGHDT, CDR2 YYEEEE. The CDR3 extends over 16 amino acids. Here the CDR3 reads CASSLSGDRGTYGYTF. In DNA, the CDR3 is TGTGCCAGCAGCTTGTCCGGGGACAGGGGGACCTATGGCTACACCTTC. Combining the CDR3 with reference TRBV5-6 and TRBJ1-2 gives the whole variable domain DAGVTQSPTHLIKTRGQQVTLRCSPKSGHDTVSWYQQALGQGPQFIFQYYEEEERQRGNFPDRFSGHQFPNYSSELNVNALLLGDSALYLCASSLSGDRGTYGYTFGSGTRLTVV.

The gene calls are TRBV4-1 and TRBJ1-1; TRBD1 matches 9 bases. CDR3 size: 14 residues. Germline V gene data show CDR1 as MGHRA and CDR2 as YSYEKL. J lost 5 bases, V lost 6 bases, and 7 bases had no gene match. The CDR3 loop reads CASRKRTGETEAFF. CDR3 DNA: TGCGCCAGCAGGAAAAGGACAGGGGAGACTGAAGCTTTCTTT.

The V call is TRBV5-4, the J call TRBJ2-7; 8 positions match TRBD1. The CDR3 is made up of 13 amino acids. V trimming: 7 bases; J trimming: 6 bases; junction bases outside the gene matches: 9. The V gene's germline CDR1 is SGHNT and CDR2 YYREEE (reference sequence). CDR3 protein: CASRRTGTGEQYF. The CDR3, as DNA: TGTGCCAGCCGCAGGACAGGGACGGGCGAGCAGTACTTC. The full variable domain, its missing parts supplied by reference TRBV5-4 and TRBJ2-7, is ETGVTQSPTHLIKTRGQQVTLRCSSQSGHNTVSWYQQALGQGPQFIFQYYREEENGRGNFPPRFSGLQFPNYSSELNVNALELDDSALYLCASRRTGTGEQYFGPGTRLTVT.

A few counts support this clone. The V gene is TRBV10-3, the J gene TRBJ1-1; D might be TRBD1 (6 bases). The CDR3 is 14 residues long. Trimming took off 10 bases at V and 0 bases at J, with 15 bases between the two ends. Germline V gives CDR1 ENHRY, CDR2 SYGVKD. CDR3 region: CATRTVDMNTEAFF. The CDR3 nucleotides read TGTGCCACCAGGACAGTCGACATGAACACTGAAGCTTTCTTT.

The V gene is TRBV27, the J gene TRBJ1-2; 7 bases map to TRBD1. CDR1 MNHEY and CDR2 SMNVEV come from the germline V gene (reference sequence). V was clipped by 6 bases and J by 4 bases; unmatched bases: 17. CDR3 length equals 17 residues. For the CDR3, the DNA is TGTGCCAGCAGCCCTTACCGACAGGGTTGGTTTGGCTATGGCTACACCTTC. Translation: CASSPYRQGWFGYGYTF.

This chain connects TRBV27 to TRBJ1-1; D remains unclear. CDR1 and CDR2 from the germline V gene are MNHEY and SMNVEV (reference sequence). CDR3 length: 14 amino acids. Trimming stripped 2 bases from V and 0 bases from J, with 7 bases between. The CDR3 DNA is TGTGCCAGCAGTTTAGGGCAGATGAACACTGAAGCTTTCTTT. This translates into CASSLGQMNTEAFF.